This is a list of T cell receptor beta chains from one sample in a study of cytomegalovirus exposure and HLA in healthy donors. The repertoire was sequenced with immunoSEQ multiplex PCR; TCRdb's copy has only in-frame clones and lacks some. The data hold about 190,000 clones, with 85% to 90% observed a single time. Material: PBMCs. The receptors derive from a young man in good health and CMV-seronegative. Both conserved end residues are part of each CDR3. The D gene is left open where the match is weak. Where a row states a size, it is once, few, many or the class of an expanded clone; other rows omit it.

d_gene: TRBD2
v_gene: TRBV7-2
j_gene: TRBJ2-2
abundance: -
len: 15
CDR3aa: CASSSAGGGTGELFF
CDR3nt: TGTGCCAGCAGCTCAGCGGGGGGGGGCACCGGGGAGCTGTTTTTT

d_gene: TRBD1
v_gene: TRBV6-1
j_gene: TRBJ2-1
abundance: -
len: 14
CDR3aa: CASFTGGINNEQFF
CDR3nt: TGTGCCAGCTTTACAGGGGGCATTAACAATGAGCAGTTCTTC

d_gene: TRBD1
v_gene: TRBV11-2
j_gene: TRBJ2-3
abundance: -
len: 17
CDR3aa: CASSPSVDRGRTDTQYF
CDR3nt: TGTGCCAGCAGCCCATCGGTGGACAGGGGTAGAACAGATACGCAGTATTTT

d_gene: -
v_gene: TRBV19
j_gene: TRBJ1-1
abundance: -
len: 13
CDR3aa: CASRKGQMRQAFF
CDR3nt: TGTGCCAGTAGAAAAGGACAGATGAGGCAAGCTTTCTTT

d_gene: -
v_gene: TRBV7-8
j_gene: TRBJ2-7
abundance: -
len: 11
CDR3aa: CASSAVEQQYF
CDR3nt: TGTGCCAGCAGCGCGGTGGAACAGCAGTACTTC

d_gene: -
v_gene: TRBV6-1
j_gene: TRBJ2-2
abundance: -
len: 20
CDR3aa: CASSESRQGWRTLNTGELFF
CDR3nt: TGTGCCAGCAGTGAATCCCGGCAGGGTTGGCGTACTTTGAACACCGGGGAGCTGTTTTTT

d_gene: TRBD1
v_gene: TRBV7-9
j_gene: TRBJ1-1
abundance: -
len: 15
CDR3aa: CATGRDGTAPKEAFF
CDR3nt: TGTGCCACCGGGAGGGATGGGACAGCACCTAAAGAAGCTTTCTTT

d_gene: -
v_gene: TRBV28
j_gene: TRBJ2-7
abundance: -
len: 14
CDR3aa: CASSLAGRWYEQYF
CDR3nt: TGTGCCAGCAGTTTGGCGGGGAGATGGTACGAGCAGTACTTC

d_gene: TRBD2
v_gene: TRBV7-2
j_gene: TRBJ2-1
abundance: -
len: 19
CDR3aa: CASSPRSWAGGGRWNEQFF
CDR3nt: TGTGCCAGCAGCCCCAGGTCGTGGGCGGGAGGGGGTCGGTGGAATGAGCAGTTCTTC

d_gene: -
v_gene: TRBV19
j_gene: TRBJ1-1
abundance: once
len: 14
CDR3aa: CASSITGVNTEAFF
CDR3nt: TGTGCCAGTAGTATAACAGGAGTGAACACTGAAGCTTTCTTT

d_gene: TRBD1
v_gene: TRBV5-6
j_gene: TRBJ2-2
abundance: few
len: 15
CDR3aa: CASRDGTGRTGELFF
CDR3nt: TGTGCCAGCAGAGATGGGACAGGACGCACCGGGGAGCTGTTTTTT

d_gene: TRBD1
v_gene: TRBV5-6
j_gene: TRBJ2-1
abundance: -
len: 15
CDR3aa: CASSEGDRGYNEQFF
CDR3nt: TGTGCCAGCAGCGAGGGGGACAGGGGTTACAATGAGCAGTTCTTC

d_gene: -
v_gene: TRBV19
j_gene: TRBJ2-5
abundance: -
len: 14
CDR3aa: CASSGSGAWGTQYF
CDR3nt: TGTGCCAGTAGTGGGTCTGGGGCTTGGGGGACCCAGTACTTC

d_gene: TRBD2
v_gene: TRBV7-2
j_gene: TRBJ2-7
abundance: -
len: 15
CDR3aa: CASSPRRGVGYEQYF
CDR3nt: TGTGCCAGCAGCCCCAGGCGGGGGGTGGGCTACGAGCAGTACTTC

d_gene: TRBD2
v_gene: TRBV6-1
j_gene: TRBJ2-2
abundance: few
len: 16
CDR3aa: CASSVSGRRITGELFF
CDR3nt: TGTGCCAGCAGTGTTAGCGGGAGGAGGATCACCGGGGAGCTGTTTTTT

d_gene: TRBD1
v_gene: TRBV6-5
j_gene: TRBJ1-6
abundance: -
len: 16
CDR3aa: CASSYSAGGLNSPLHF
CDR3nt: TGTGCCAGCAGTTACTCGGCAGGGGGTCTTAATTCACCCCTCCACTTT

d_gene: -
v_gene: TRBV6-1
j_gene: TRBJ1-2
abundance: -
len: 13
CDR3aa: CASSAQGNYGYTF
CDR3nt: TGTGCCAGCAGTGCTCAGGGGAACTATGGCTACACCTTC

d_gene: -
v_gene: TRBV5-1
j_gene: TRBJ1-2
abundance: -
len: 16
CDR3aa: CASSLYGQGRDYGYTF
CDR3nt: TGCGCCAGCAGCTTGTACGGGCAGGGGAGGGACTATGGCTACACCTTC

d_gene: -
v_gene: TRBV7-6
j_gene: TRBJ1-6
abundance: few
len: 16
CDR3aa: CASSPTAGAYNSPLHF
CDR3nt: TGTGCCAGCAGCCCCACTGCGGGTGCATATAATTCACCCCTCCACTTT

d_gene: -
v_gene: TRBV10-2
j_gene: TRBJ2-3
abundance: -
len: 14
CDR3aa: CASSESLAPDTQYF
CDR3nt: TGCGCCAGCAGTGAGAGTTTAGCCCCAGATACGCAGTATTTT

d_gene: TRBD2
v_gene: TRBV4-2
j_gene: TRBJ2-3
abundance: -
len: 17
CDR3aa: CASSQQSGRASTDTQYF
CDR3nt: TGTGCCAGCAGCCAACAAAGCGGGAGGGCGAGCACAGATACGCAGTATTTT

d_gene: -
v_gene: TRBV4-1
j_gene: TRBJ1-1
abundance: -
len: 15
CDR3aa: CASSQETGRETEAFF
CDR3nt: TGCGCCAGCAGCCAAGAAACGGGGAGAGAGACTGAAGCTTTCTTT

d_gene: -
v_gene: TRBV28
j_gene: TRBJ1-1
abundance: -
len: 16
CDR3aa: CASSLFIQGFNTEAFF
CDR3nt: TGTGCCAGCAGTTTATTCATCCAGGGATTTAACACTGAAGCTTTCTTT

d_gene: TRBD2
v_gene: TRBV6-1
j_gene: TRBJ2-2
abundance: -
len: 17
CDR3aa: CASSGFLAGGGTGELFF
CDR3nt: TGTGCCAGCAGTGGCTTTCTAGCGGGAGGGGGCACCGGGGAGCTGTTTTTT

d_gene: -
v_gene: TRBV7-2
j_gene: TRBJ2-4
abundance: -
len: 17
CDR3aa: CASSLGRGSVGKNIQYF
CDR3nt: TGTGCCAGCAGCTTAGGACGGGGTAGCGTGGGCAAAAACATTCAGTACTTC

d_gene: -
v_gene: TRBV6-5
j_gene: TRBJ1-5
abundance: -
len: 14
CDR3aa: CASSHGTGAQPQHF
CDR3nt: TGTGCCAGCAGTCACGGGACTGGAGCTCAGCCCCAGCATTTT

d_gene: -
v_gene: TRBV15
j_gene: TRBJ2-5
abundance: -
len: 15
CDR3aa: CATSSLTGIQETQYF
CDR3nt: TGTGCCACCAGCAGCCTTACAGGGATCCAAGAGACCCAGTACTTC

d_gene: -
v_gene: TRBV28
j_gene: TRBJ1-2
abundance: -
len: 13
CDR3aa: CASSLGQGDGYTF
CDR3nt: TGTGCCAGCAGTTTAGGGCAGGGTGATGGCTACACCTTC

d_gene: TRBD1
v_gene: TRBV10-3
j_gene: TRBJ1-2
abundance: -
len: 13
CDR3aa: CAISAQGTGDYTF
CDR3nt: TGTGCCATCAGTGCTCAGGGGACAGGGGACTACACCTTC

d_gene: TRBD2
v_gene: TRBV7-2
j_gene: TRBJ2-4
abundance: -
len: 19
CDR3aa: CASSLDGLAGPLAKNIQYF
CDR3nt: TGTGCCAGCAGCTTAGATGGGCTAGCGGGGCCACTAGCCAAAAACATTCAGTACTTC

d_gene: TRBD2
v_gene: TRBV10-3
j_gene: TRBJ2-3
abundance: -
len: 16
CDR3aa: CAISDFGRASTDTQYF
CDR3nt: TGTGCCATCAGTGACTTCGGGAGGGCCTCCACAGATACGCAGTATTTT

d_gene: TRBD1
v_gene: TRBV19
j_gene: TRBJ1-4
abundance: -
len: 15
CDR3aa: CASSPGTATNEKLFF
CDR3nt: TGTGCCAGTAGTCCAGGGACAGCGACTAATGAAAAACTGTTTTTT

d_gene: -
v_gene: TRBV28
j_gene: TRBJ2-7
abundance: -
len: 11
CDR3aa: CASSLSEEQYF
CDR3nt: TGTGCCAGCAGTTTATCCGAGGAGCAGTACTTC

d_gene: -
v_gene: TRBV9
j_gene: TRBJ2-5
abundance: -
len: 13
CDR3aa: CASSATGEETQYF
CDR3nt: TGTGCCAGCAGCGCGACAGGAGAAGAGACCCAGTACTTC

d_gene: -
v_gene: TRBV7-6
j_gene: TRBJ1-4
abundance: -
len: 13
CDR3aa: CASSHRWGEKLFF
CDR3nt: TGTGCCAGCAGCCACCGCTGGGGCGAAAAACTGTTTTTT

d_gene: -
v_gene: TRBV7-2
j_gene: TRBJ2-4
abundance: -
len: 14
CDR3aa: CASSQGSGFDIQYF
CDR3nt: TGTGCCAGCAGCCAGGGTTCAGGATTCGACATTCAGTACTTC

d_gene: -
v_gene: TRBV12-5
j_gene: TRBJ1-4
abundance: -
len: 18
CDR3aa: CASGLNRSQSATNEKLFF
CDR3nt: TGTGCTAGTGGTTTGAATCGAAGTCAGAGCGCAACTAATGAAAAACTGTTTTTT

d_gene: -
v_gene: TRBV29-1
j_gene: TRBJ2-6
abundance: -
len: 13
CDR3aa: CSVVGSGANVLTF
CDR3nt: TGCAGCGTTGTCGGGTCCGGGGCCAACGTCCTGACTTTC

d_gene: TRBD1
v_gene: TRBV30
j_gene: TRBJ2-2
abundance: -
len: 15
CDR3aa: CAWSEDRGLVGELFF
CDR3nt: TGTGCCTGGAGTGAAGACAGGGGGCTGGTCGGGGAGCTGTTTTTT

d_gene: TRBD1
v_gene: TRBV6-1
j_gene: TRBJ2-7
abundance: -
len: 15
CDR3aa: CASSEVGQGSHEQYF
CDR3nt: TGTGCCAGCAGTGAAGTGGGACAGGGATCTCACGAGCAGTACTTC

d_gene: TRBD1
v_gene: TRBV5-4
j_gene: TRBJ2-1
abundance: -
len: 19
CDR3aa: CASSPSTGGKLGSYNEQFF
CDR3nt: TGTGCCAGCAGCCCTTCTACAGGGGGCAAATTGGGCTCTTACAATGAGCAGTTCTTC

d_gene: -
v_gene: TRBV7-2
j_gene: TRBJ2-1
abundance: once
len: 11
CDR3aa: CATGQNNEQFF
CDR3nt: TGTGCCACCGGACAGAACAATGAGCAGTTCTTC

d_gene: TRBD1
v_gene: TRBV4-3
j_gene: TRBJ2-7
abundance: -
len: 14
CDR3aa: CASSQGAGGVEQYF
CDR3nt: TGCGCCAGCAGCCAAGGGGCAGGGGGAGTGGAGCAGTACTTC

d_gene: -
v_gene: TRBV11-2
j_gene: TRBJ2-2
abundance: -
len: 15
CDR3aa: CASSLGGRDTGELFF
CDR3nt: TGTGCCAGCAGCTTAGGGGGGCGGGACACCGGGGAGCTGTTTTTT

d_gene: -
v_gene: TRBV6-5
j_gene: TRBJ1-1
abundance: -
len: 12
CDR3aa: CASRRQLGEAFF
CDR3nt: TGTGCCAGCAGGAGACAGCTGGGGGAAGCTTTCTTT

d_gene: -
v_gene: TRBV21-1
j_gene: TRBJ2-7
abundance: -
len: 14
CDR3aa: CASSKAGSYPGQYF
CDR3nt: TGTGCCAGCAGCAAAGCTGGCAGCTACCCAGGGCAGTACTTC

d_gene: -
v_gene: TRBV20-1
j_gene: TRBJ2-7
abundance: -
len: 11
CDR3aa: CSASVAAVQYF
CDR3nt: TGCAGTGCTAGTGTCGCCGCGGTGCAGTACTTC

d_gene: TRBD1
v_gene: TRBV5-1
j_gene: TRBJ2-7
abundance: -
len: 14
CDR3aa: CASSPDRGSYEQYF
CDR3nt: TGCGCCAGCAGCCCAGACAGGGGGTCATACGAGCAGTACTTC

d_gene: -
v_gene: TRBV6-5
j_gene: TRBJ2-7
abundance: few
len: 16
CDR3aa: CASSFPTSGRSYEQYF
CDR3nt: TGTGCCAGCAGTTTCCCGACAAGCGGACGCTCCTACGAGCAGTACTTC

d_gene: TRBD2
v_gene: TRBV7-2
j_gene: TRBJ2-3
abundance: -
len: 16
CDR3aa: CASSLGLAAGTDTQYF
CDR3nt: TGTGCCAGCAGCTTAGGGCTAGCGGCAGGGACAGATACGCAGTATTTT

d_gene: -
v_gene: TRBV18
j_gene: TRBJ2-4
abundance: -
len: 15
CDR3aa: CASSPLATEKNIQYF
CDR3nt: TGTGCCAGCTCACCACTTGCGACAGAAAAAAACATTCAGTACTTC

d_gene: -
v_gene: TRBV7-9
j_gene: TRBJ2-1
abundance: once
len: 13
CDR3aa: CASSHPLDSEQFF
CDR3nt: TGTGCCAGCAGCCACCCTTTAGACAGTGAGCAGTTCTTC

d_gene: TRBD1
v_gene: TRBV7-9
j_gene: TRBJ2-1
abundance: -
len: 14
CDR3aa: CSSSLWDSSNEQFF
CDR3nt: TGTTCCAGCAGCCTTTGGGACAGCTCCAATGAGCAGTTCTTC

d_gene: -
v_gene: TRBV7-9
j_gene: TRBJ1-2
abundance: once
len: 13
CDR3aa: CASSQDRPLGYTF
CDR3nt: TGTGCCAGCAGCCAAGACAGGCCCCTAGGCTACACCTTC